Each of the 32 T cell receptor beta chains below was sequenced from the same sample in a study of blood T cells in healthy people across ages. Through a sample-barcoded 5' primer and a J-beta primer mix, a second PCR was run for about 7 to 12 cycles. TCRdb ran MiXCR on the 5' RACE reads and lists one entry per CDR3 protein. The data hold 1.5 million to 2 million distinct CDR3 sequences, with around 50% observed a single time. The sample taken for sequencing was blood. These receptors all stem from a woman in her 40s in good health.

This clonotype occurred a few times. The J gene is TRBJ2-4, the V gene TRBV6-2 or TRBV6-3, with TRBD1 as a possible D gene (6 bases). Germline V gene sequence: CDR1 MNHEY, CDR2 SVGEGT. Trimming left V 0 bases short and J 0 bases short, with 9 bases between. The CDR3 consists of 16 residues. The CDR3 DNA is TGTGCCAGCAGTTACTCGGGGGCCCAAGCCAAAAACATTCAGTACTTC. Protein: CASSYSGAQAKNIQYF.

This sequence joins TRBV3-1 and TRBJ1-6, with D tentatively TRBD1 (5 bases). This CDR3 has 11 amino acids. Germline-derived CDR1 and CDR2 are LGHDT and YNNKEL (reference sequence). Deletions cut 0 bases from V and 15 bases from J, with 6 bases between. The CDR3 region is CASSQDRDLHF. CDR3 DNA sequence: TGTGCCAGCAGCCAAGACAGGGACCTCCACTTT.

A few counts support this clonotype. The CDR3 reads CASSLRSSGVVNEQFF. The CDR3 nucleotides are TGTGCCAGCAGCTTAAGATCCTCAGGGGTGGTAAATGAGCAGTTCTTC. This chain joins TRBV7-9 and TRBJ2-1; TRBD1 might be the D (6 bases). The V end lost 2 bases, the J end lost 7 bases, and 18 bases lay between the germline ends. The CDR3 is made up of 16 amino acids. Germline CDR1 reads SEHNR; CDR2 reads FQNEAQ (reference sequence).

The rearrangement joins TRBV5-1 to TRBJ1-1; TRBD1 might be the D (5 bases). This CDR3 spans 13 amino acids. Germline assignment: CDR1 SGHRS and CDR2 YFSETQ. V gave up 6 bases and J gave up 0 bases, with 9 bases separating them. Written as DNA, the CDR3 is TGCGCCAGCACGGGACTGGTGAACACTGAAGCTTTCTTT. It codes for CASTGLVNTEAFF.

Only a few counts were recorded for this clonotype. V gene TRBV7-2 combines with J gene TRBJ2-3; D may be TRBD1 (5 bases). The CDR3 contains 18 residues. V lost 5 bases to trimming and J lost 0 bases, with 21 bases between them. Germline V gene lookup returns CDR1 SGHTA and CDR2 FQGNSA. CDR3 protein: CASSLRSGFTPSTDTQYF. CDR3 nucleotide sequence: TGTGCCAGCAGCCTCCGTTCAGGGTTTACTCCTAGCACAGATACGCAGTATTTT.

The V call is TRBV10-3, the J call TRBJ2-7; 8 positions agree with TRBD1. The CDR3 is 14 amino acids. Trimming removed 2 bases from V and 5 bases from J; junction bases left unmatched: 5. The germline CDR1 and CDR2 sequences are ENHRY and SYGVKD. CDR3 region: CAISEAQGVDEQYF. As DNA, the CDR3 is TGTGCCATCAGTGAGGCACAGGGGGTGGACGAGCAGTACTTC.

As DNA, the CDR3 is TGTGCCAGCAGGCGGGACAGTAGCTCCTACAATGAGCAGTTCTTC. This gives the protein CASRRDSSSYNEQFF. This chain links TRBV6-2 or TRBV6-3 with TRBJ2-1, with TRBD1 as a possible D gene (7 bases). Germline loops: CDR1 MNHEY, CDR2 SVGEGT. This CDR3 comprises 15 residues. Trimming took off 6 bases at V and 0 bases at J, with 12 bases between the two ends.

This chain joins TRBV27 and TRBJ2-5, with TRBD1 identical over 10 bases. TRBJ2-7 explains the end of the DNA better; the J call may be wrong. This CDR3 spans 16 amino acids. Looked up from germline, CDR1 is MNHEY and CDR2 is SMNVEV (reference sequence). The CDR3 loop reads CASSPMKGTGAYEQYF. The CDR3 nucleotides read TGTGCCAGCAGCCCCATGAAAGGGACAGGGGCCTACGAGCAGTACTTC.

The chain combines TRBV6-2 or TRBV6-3 with TRBJ2-1; TRBD1 matches at 7 bases. J gave up 8 bases and V 7 bases, and 8 bases lay outside the gene matches. The CDR3 length is 13 residues. The germline gives CDR1 MNHEY, CDR2 SVGEGT. CDR3: CASTKTGLHEQFF. CDR3 DNA sequence: TGTGCCAGCACCAAGACAGGGCTGCATGAGCAGTTCTTC.

This clonotype was picked up a small number of times. The chain uses TRBV5-6 and TRBJ2-1, with 7 bases lining up with TRBD1. Germline CDR1 reads SGHDT; CDR2 reads YYEEEE. The CDR3 is made up of 13 amino acids. The V and J ends lost 4 bases and 5 bases, in that order; junction bases with no gene match: 3. The CDR3 is CASSEGQNNEQFF. The CDR3 bases are TGTGCCAGCAGCGAGGGACAGAACAATGAGCAGTTCTTC.

The gene calls are TRBV10-1 and TRBJ2-1; 8 bases match TRBD1. Trimming removed 3 bases from V and 6 bases from J; junction bases left unmatched: 4. In germline, CDR1 is WNHNN, CDR2 SYGVQD (reference sequence). This CDR3 region has 14 residues. Written as DNA, the CDR3 is TGCGCCAGCAGTGACATTGGACAGGGCAATGAGCAGTTCTTC. Its protein is CASSDIGQGNEQFF.

The chain employs TRBV3-1 and TRBJ1-4; D is ambiguous. Looked up from germline, CDR1 is LGHDT and CDR2 is YNNKEL (reference sequence). Trimming left V 2 bases short and J 0 bases short, with 7 bases between. This CDR3 is built from 15 residues. DNA for the CDR3: TGTGCCAGCAGCCAACTACAGCCAACTAATGAAAAACTGTTTTTT. This translates into CASSQLQPTNEKLFF.

This clonotype showed up just once. This chain links TRBV4-3 with TRBJ2-6, with D uncertain. Germline lookup yields CDR1 LGHNA and CDR2 YSLEER. Trimming removed 4 bases at V and 0 bases at J, with 10 bases between. The CDR3 contains 16 residues. In DNA, the CDR3 is TGCGCCAGCAGCCTTGATATGGCCTCTGGGGCCAACGTCCTGACTTTC. This sequence encodes CASSLDMASGANVLTF.

This clonotype was detected only a few times. The chain links TRBV28 to TRBJ2-5; 11 bases align to TRBD1. This CDR3 region has 15 residues. In germline, CDR1 is MDHEN, CDR2 SYDVKM. The ends lost 5 bases at V and 4 bases at J; junction bases unmatched: 6. The CDR3 loop is CASSERTGGRETQYF. The CDR3 coding sequence is TGTGCCAGCAGTGAAAGGACAGGGGGCAGAGAGACCCAGTACTTC.

The V call is TRBV7-8, the J call TRBJ2-7; D may correspond to TRBD1 or TRBD2 (5 bases each). With 10 bases removed from V and 3 bases from J, the gap between germline ends came to 16 bases. This CDR3 has 13 residues. The germline CDR1 and CDR2 sequences are SGHVS and FQNEAQ. In nucleotides, the CDR3 is TGTGCCACCGAGGAATGGGGGAACTACGAGCAGTACTTC. Its translation is CATEEWGNYEQYF.

The CDR3 protein is CASSISVGTEAFF. The CDR3 DNA is TGTGCCAGCAGCATCAGTGTAGGGACTGAAGCTTTCTTT. The rearrangement joins TRBV7-2 to TRBJ1-1; D is undetermined. The length of the CDR3 is 13 residues. Trimming took off 5 bases at V and 5 bases at J, with 12 bases between the two ends. Germline loops: CDR1 SGHTA, CDR2 FQGNSA.

The chain uses TRBV12-3 or TRBV12-4 and TRBJ2-1, with 7 bases fitting TRBD2. Trimming cost V 5 bases and J 8 bases; bases outside gene matches: 6. The CDR3 consists of 13 residues. The CDR3 loop is CASSGRLADEQFF. In DNA, the CDR3 is TGTGCCAGCAGTGGCCGACTAGCCGATGAGCAGTTCTTC.

The chain has TRBV2 and TRBJ2-3; D assignment may be TRBD1 or TRBD2 (5 bases each). This CDR3 spans 12 amino acids. Germline CDR1 SNHLY, CDR2 FYNNEI. V lost 3 bases, J lost 11 bases, and 12 bases lay in between. CDR3 sequence: CASSDGGMGQYF. CDR3 DNA sequence: TGTGCCAGCAGTGATGGGGGAATGGGGCAGTATTTT.

V and J are TRBV28 and TRBJ2-1, with TRBD1 matching 9 bases. J gave up 6 bases and V 6 bases, and 12 bases lay outside the gene matches. Germline-derived CDR1 and CDR2 are MDHEN and SYDVKM. The CDR3 loop spans 16 amino acids. CDR3 sequence: CASSLRRDRVINEQFF. In nucleotides, the CDR3 is TGTGCCAGCAGCCTCCGCCGGGACAGGGTTATCAATGAGCAGTTCTTC. The complete variable domain, with remaining parts taken from reference TRBV28 and TRBJ2-1, reads DVKVTQSSRYLVKRTGEKVFLECVQDMDHENMFWYRQDPGLGLRLIYFSYDVKMKEKGDIPEGYSVSREKKERFSLILESASTNQTSMYLCASSLRRDRVINEQFFGPGTRLTVL.

The chain employs TRBV6-2 or TRBV6-3 and TRBJ2-5; 9 bases are shared with TRBD2. This CDR3 is 16 amino acids long. The germline gives CDR1 MNHEY, CDR2 SVGEGT. The junction had 19 bases not matched to a gene; V was cut back by 6 bases and J by 11 bases. CDR3 region: CASRRRPGGGVNEQYF. The DNA for the CDR3 is TGTGCCAGCAGACGTCGACCCGGCGGGGGGGTTAATGAGCAGTACTTC.

This chain joins TRBV4-2 and TRBJ1-2, with 9 nucleotides matching TRBD1. The CDR3 sequence is 17 residues long. The junction had 10 bases not matched to a gene; V was cut back by 1 base and J by 4 bases. The germline gives CDR1 LGHNA, CDR2 YNFKEQ. This CDR3 is CASSQVTGGGFSYGYTF. Written as DNA, the CDR3 is TGTGCCAGCAGCCAAGTGACAGGGGGGGGATTTTCCTATGGCTACACCTTC.

The table lists this clonotype with a few counts. The V and J genes are TRBV7-2 and TRBJ2-6; perhaps D is TRBD1 or TRBD2 (7 bases each). The CDR3 runs to 17 residues. Germline V gives CDR1 SGHTA, CDR2 FQGNSA. Trimming stripped 3 bases from V and 0 bases from J, with 12 bases between. Here the CDR3 reads CASSLDRTSSGANVLTF. The CDR3 DNA reads as TGTGCCAGCAGCTTGGACAGGACTAGCTCTGGGGCCAACGTCCTGACTTTC.

In this sample, this clonotype turned up a few times. V gene TRBV15 combines with J gene TRBJ1-1; D unresolved. Germline V gene sequence: CDR1 LNHNV, CDR2 YYDKDF (reference sequence). Trimming left V 5 bases short and J 6 bases short, with 10 bases between. This CDR3 spans 12 amino acids. In nucleotides, the CDR3 is TGTGCCACCAGCGAGGGTGGAGCTGAAGCTTTCTTT. Translating it yields CATSEGGAEAFF. The full variable domain, in which reference TRBV15 and TRBJ1-1 provide the parts outside the CDR3, is DAMVIQNPRYQVTQFGKPVTLSCSQTLNHNVMYWYQQKSSQAPKLLFHYYDKDFNNEADTPDNFQSRRPNTSFCFLDIRSPGLGDTAMYLCATSEGGAEAFFGQGTRLTVV.

This clonotype was detected many times. The chain joins TRBV7-2 to TRBJ2-7, with D tentatively TRBD1 (6 bases). V lost 3 bases, J lost 3 bases, and 6 bases lay in between. The CDR3 runs 12 residues. Germline CDR1 and CDR2: SGHTA and FQGNSA. Written as DNA, the CDR3 is TGTGCCAGCAGCTTGACAGGCTACGAGCAGTACTTC. This gives the protein CASSLTGYEQYF.

The genes are TRBV24-1 and TRBJ2-1; possibly TRBD1 for D (6 bases). Per germline, CDR1 KGHDR and CDR2 SFDVKD. V shed 3 bases and J shed 7 bases, with 15 bases lying between them. The CDR3 is 15 amino acids. The CDR3 loop reads CATSDPGQGWNEQFF. Here the CDR3 DNA reads TGTGCCACCAGTGATCCGGGGCAGGGGTGGAATGAGCAGTTCTTC.

The rearrangement joins TRBV28 to TRBJ2-7, with D tentatively TRBD2 (5 bases). The V and J ends lost 5 bases and 1 base respectively, with 21 bases between them. Per germline, CDR1 MDHEN and CDR2 SYDVKM. The CDR3 spans 17 residues. The chain's CDR3 is CASSPADEGSRSYEQYF. CDR3 DNA: TGTGCCAGCAGTCCAGCTGATGAAGGGAGTAGATCCTACGAGCAGTACTTC.

This chain joins TRBV24-1 and TRBJ2-5, with D maybe TRBD1 (5 bases). Germline V gives CDR1 KGHDR, CDR2 SFDVKD. The CDR3 runs to 14 residues. V lost 5 bases and J 5 bases, leaving 14 bases between the germline ends. The CDR3 loop reads CATSVAGFRETQYF. DNA for the CDR3: TGTGCCACCAGTGTTGCAGGGTTCAGGGAGACCCAGTACTTC.

The CDR3 nucleotides read TGTGCCAGTAGTATGGCGGGATATAGCAATCAGCCCCAGCATTTT. Residues: CASSMAGYSNQPQHF. The rearrangement joins TRBV19 to TRBJ1-5; no reliable D call. V lost 3 bases to trimming and J lost 0 bases, with 9 bases between them. The germline V gene has CDR1 LNHDA and CDR2 SQIVND (reference sequence). CDR3 length equals 15 residues. The complete variable domain, with remaining parts taken from reference TRBV19 and TRBJ1-5, reads DGGITQSPKYLFRKEGQNVTLSCEQNLNHDAMYWYRQDPGQGLRLIYYSQIVNDFQKGDIAEGYSVSREKKESFPLTVTSAQKNPTAFYLCASSMAGYSNQPQHFGDGTRLSIL.

A few counts support this clonotype. The rearrangement links TRBV5-1 to TRBJ2-1; D is ambiguous. Germline loops: CDR1 SGHRS, CDR2 YFSETQ. The CDR3 spans 13 residues. Trimming shortened V by 6 bases and J by 5 bases, and 12 bases separated the two germline ends. The CDR3 loop is CASNVGGDNEQFF. CDR3 in DNA: TGCGCCAGCAATGTTGGTGGGGACAATGAGCAGTTCTTC.

There are a few counts of this clonotype. The chain employs TRBV7-8 and TRBJ2-3; no firm D call. The CDR3 extends over 12 amino acids. Looked up from germline, CDR1 is SGHVS and CDR2 is FQNEAQ. Deletions cut 7 bases from V and 6 bases from J, with 11 bases between. In DNA, the CDR3 is TGTGCCAGCACCATAAGCCGGGATACGCAGTATTTT. Translated, it gives CASTISRDTQYF.

The table lists this clonotype with a few counts. The chain links TRBV14 to TRBJ1-6; no firm D call. Between the trimmed V and J ends, which lost 4 bases and 5 bases, there was a span of 6 bases. Germline CDR1 is SGHDN and CDR2 is FVKESK. This CDR3 is 13 amino acids long. CDR3 in amino acids: CASSPTDNSPLHF. In DNA, the CDR3 is TGTGCCAGCAGCCCCACGGATAATTCACCCCTCCACTTT. Supplemented by reference TRBV14 and TRBJ1-6, the full variable domain reads EAGVTQFPSHSVIEKGQTVTLRCDPISGHDNLYWYRRVMGKEIKFLLHFVKESKQDESGMPNNRFLAERTGGTYSTLKVQPAELEDSGVYFCASSPTDNSPLHFGNGTRLTVT.

The J gene is TRBJ2-5, the V gene TRBV6-5, with 7 bases lining up with TRBD2. Gene TRBJ2-7 matches the end of the DNA better, so the J call may be wrong. Per germline, CDR1 MNHEY and CDR2 SVGAGI. The CDR3 is 15 amino acids. CDR3 amino acids: CASSEGRAGTVEQYF. The DNA of the CDR3 is TGTGCCAGCAGTGAGGGACGAGCGGGGACCGTCGAGCAGTACTTC.